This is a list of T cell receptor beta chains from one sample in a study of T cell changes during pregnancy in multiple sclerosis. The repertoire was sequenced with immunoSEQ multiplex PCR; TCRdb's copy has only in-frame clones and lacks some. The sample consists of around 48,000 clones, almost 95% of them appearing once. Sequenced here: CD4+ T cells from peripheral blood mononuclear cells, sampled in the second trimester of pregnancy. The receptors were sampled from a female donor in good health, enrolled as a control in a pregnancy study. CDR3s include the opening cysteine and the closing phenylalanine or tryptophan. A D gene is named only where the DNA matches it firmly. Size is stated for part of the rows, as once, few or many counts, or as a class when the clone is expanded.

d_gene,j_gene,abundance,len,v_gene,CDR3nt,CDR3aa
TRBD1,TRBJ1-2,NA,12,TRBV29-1,TGCAGCGCCGACAGGGGGACGGGAGGCTACACCTTC,CSADRGTGGYTF
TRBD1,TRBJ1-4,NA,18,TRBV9,TGTGCCAGCAGCGTAGGGGGGGTTTGGGGACAGGGTAAAGAAAAACTGTTTTTT,CASSVGGVWGQGKEKLFF
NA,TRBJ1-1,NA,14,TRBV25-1,TGTGCCAGCAGTCCAGGGTTCCCGAACACTGAAGCTTTCTTT,CASSPGFPNTEAFF
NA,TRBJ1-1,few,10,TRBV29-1,TGCAGCGGAGGGTCGGCTGAAGCTTTCTTT,CSGGSAEAFF
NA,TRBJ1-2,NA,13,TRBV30,TGTGCCTGGAGTGTACGCCCACAGGCTGGCTACACCTTC,CAWSVRPQAGYTF
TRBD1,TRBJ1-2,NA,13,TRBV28,TGTGCCAGCAGTTCGACAGGGGACTATGGCTACACCTTC,CASSSTGDYGYTF
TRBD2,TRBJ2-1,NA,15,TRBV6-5,TGTGCCAGCAGTTACTCCGGACTAGCGGACAATGAGCAGTTCTTC,CASSYSGLADNEQFF
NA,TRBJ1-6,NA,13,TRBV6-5,TGTGCTTCGAGAGCCAGGAGGGAATCACCCCTCCACTTT,CASRARRESPLHF
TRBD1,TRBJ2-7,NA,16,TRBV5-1,TGCGCCAGCAGCCAAGCGGGGACAGGGAGCTCCTACGAGCAGTACTTC,CASSQAGTGSSYEQYF
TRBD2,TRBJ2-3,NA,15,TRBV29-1,TGCAGCGTTGAAACTAGCGGGATCCACACAGATACGCAGTATTTT,CSVETSGIHTDTQYF
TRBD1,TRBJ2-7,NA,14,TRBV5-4,TGTGCCAGCAGCTTTCGTCAGGGGGACGACGAGCAGTACTTC,CASSFRQGDDEQYF
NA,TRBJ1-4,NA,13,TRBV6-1,TGTGCCAGCACCCCAGCCAGGAATGAAAAACTGTTTTTT,CASTPARNEKLFF
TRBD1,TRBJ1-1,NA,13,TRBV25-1,TGTGCCAGCCGTCGACAGGGGAACACTGAAGCTTTCTTT,CASRRQGNTEAFF
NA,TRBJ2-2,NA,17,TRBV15,TGTGCCACCAGCAGAGAGAATGACAGGTTTGACACCGGGGAGCTGTTTTTT,CATSRENDRFDTGELFF
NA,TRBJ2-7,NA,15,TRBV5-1,TGCGCCAGCAGCTTGTTAGGGGATGTGTCCTACGAGCAGTACTTC,CASSLLGDVSYEQYF
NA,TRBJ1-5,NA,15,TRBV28,TGTGCCAGCAGTTCCCAGGGGAAGGCCAATCAGCCCCAGCATTTT,CASSSQGKANQPQHF
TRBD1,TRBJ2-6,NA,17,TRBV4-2,TGTGCCAGCAGCCTCAACAGGGGGGAAGCTGGGGCCAACGTCCTGACTTTC,CASSLNRGEAGANVLTF
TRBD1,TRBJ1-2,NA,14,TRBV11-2,TGTGCCAGCAGCTCCATACAGGGGCGCTATGGCTACACCTTC,CASSSIQGRYGYTF
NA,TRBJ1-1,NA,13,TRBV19,TGTGCCAGTAGTGGGCAGGTGAACACTGAAGCTTTCTTT,CASSGQVNTEAFF
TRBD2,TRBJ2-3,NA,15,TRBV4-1,TGCGCCAGCAGCCCCTTGACTAGCGATGGCGATACGCAGTATTTT,CASSPLTSDGDTQYF
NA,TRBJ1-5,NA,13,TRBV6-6,TGTGCCAGCAGTGGCAGGGACAATCAGCCCCAGCATTTT,CASSGRDNQPQHF
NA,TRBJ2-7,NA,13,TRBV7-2,TGTGCCAGCAGCCGACTAGGGGTAGACGAGCAGTACTTC,CASSRLGVDEQYF
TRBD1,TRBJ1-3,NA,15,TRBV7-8,TGTGCCAGCAGCTCTCGGGACAGGGCGGTGAACACCATATATTTT,CASSSRDRAVNTIYF
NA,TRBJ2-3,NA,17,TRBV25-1,TGTGCCAGCTTCGGAAAGGCAGCGGGCCTCCCAACAGATACGCAGTATTTT,CASFGKAAGLPTDTQYF